This paragraph reports one T cell receptor (beta chain). Antigen specificity is unknown. The data belong to a study of post-analysis software for immune sequencing data. Study-wide context: Recorded disease courses covered relapsing-remitting, secondary progressive and progressive-relapsing multiple sclerosis. Some patients had no subtype annotation. Regarding the study as a whole: Controls' normalized Chao1 diversity significantly exceeded that of multiple sclerosis patients. Four or five TRBV segments (TRBV5-6, TRBV5-1 and TRBV20-1 among them) occurred more frequently in patients than in controls. By F measure, strong co-clustering occurred among samples prepared in the same batch.

Carried by the TCR beta cDNA libraries were unique molecular identifiers. Input of 1 to 10 million T cells yielded roughly 530,000 cDNA molecules. TCRdb reprocessed the PCR reads via MiXCR and lists one record per CDR3 protein. Among some 690,000 distinct CDR3 sequences listed, approximately 60% were seen once. This CDR3 spans 15 amino acids. Germline CDR1 is SQVTM and CDR2 is ANQGSEA. With 7 bases removed from V and 0 bases from J, the gap between germline ends came to 16 bases. The sequence derives from a girl between 2 and 10 years old with multiple sclerosis. Sequencing input: blood. This chain uses TRBV29-1 with TRBJ2-1; perhaps TRBD1 as D (5 bases). The CDR3 here is CSGRELRSSYNEQFF. CDR3 bases: TGCAGCGGCAGGGAATTAAGGAGCTCCTACAATGAGCAGTTCTTC.